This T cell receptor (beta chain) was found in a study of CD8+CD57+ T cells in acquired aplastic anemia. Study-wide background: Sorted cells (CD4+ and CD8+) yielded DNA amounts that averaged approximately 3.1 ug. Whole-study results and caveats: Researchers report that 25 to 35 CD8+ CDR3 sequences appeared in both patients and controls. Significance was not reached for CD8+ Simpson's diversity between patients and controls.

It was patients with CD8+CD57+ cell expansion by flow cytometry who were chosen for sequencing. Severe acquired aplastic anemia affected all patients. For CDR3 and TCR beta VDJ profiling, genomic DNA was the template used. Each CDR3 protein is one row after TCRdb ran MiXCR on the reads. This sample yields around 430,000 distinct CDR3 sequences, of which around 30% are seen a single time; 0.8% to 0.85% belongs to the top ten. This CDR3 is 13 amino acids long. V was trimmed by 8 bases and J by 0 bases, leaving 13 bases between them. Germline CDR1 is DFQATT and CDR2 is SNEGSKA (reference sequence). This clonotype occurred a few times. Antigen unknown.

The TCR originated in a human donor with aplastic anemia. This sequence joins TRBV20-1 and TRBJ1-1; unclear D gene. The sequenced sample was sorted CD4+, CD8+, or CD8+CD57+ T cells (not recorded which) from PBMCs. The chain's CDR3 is CSTAETLNTEAFF. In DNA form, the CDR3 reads TGCAGTACCGCGGAAACACTGAACACTGAAGCTTTCTTT.